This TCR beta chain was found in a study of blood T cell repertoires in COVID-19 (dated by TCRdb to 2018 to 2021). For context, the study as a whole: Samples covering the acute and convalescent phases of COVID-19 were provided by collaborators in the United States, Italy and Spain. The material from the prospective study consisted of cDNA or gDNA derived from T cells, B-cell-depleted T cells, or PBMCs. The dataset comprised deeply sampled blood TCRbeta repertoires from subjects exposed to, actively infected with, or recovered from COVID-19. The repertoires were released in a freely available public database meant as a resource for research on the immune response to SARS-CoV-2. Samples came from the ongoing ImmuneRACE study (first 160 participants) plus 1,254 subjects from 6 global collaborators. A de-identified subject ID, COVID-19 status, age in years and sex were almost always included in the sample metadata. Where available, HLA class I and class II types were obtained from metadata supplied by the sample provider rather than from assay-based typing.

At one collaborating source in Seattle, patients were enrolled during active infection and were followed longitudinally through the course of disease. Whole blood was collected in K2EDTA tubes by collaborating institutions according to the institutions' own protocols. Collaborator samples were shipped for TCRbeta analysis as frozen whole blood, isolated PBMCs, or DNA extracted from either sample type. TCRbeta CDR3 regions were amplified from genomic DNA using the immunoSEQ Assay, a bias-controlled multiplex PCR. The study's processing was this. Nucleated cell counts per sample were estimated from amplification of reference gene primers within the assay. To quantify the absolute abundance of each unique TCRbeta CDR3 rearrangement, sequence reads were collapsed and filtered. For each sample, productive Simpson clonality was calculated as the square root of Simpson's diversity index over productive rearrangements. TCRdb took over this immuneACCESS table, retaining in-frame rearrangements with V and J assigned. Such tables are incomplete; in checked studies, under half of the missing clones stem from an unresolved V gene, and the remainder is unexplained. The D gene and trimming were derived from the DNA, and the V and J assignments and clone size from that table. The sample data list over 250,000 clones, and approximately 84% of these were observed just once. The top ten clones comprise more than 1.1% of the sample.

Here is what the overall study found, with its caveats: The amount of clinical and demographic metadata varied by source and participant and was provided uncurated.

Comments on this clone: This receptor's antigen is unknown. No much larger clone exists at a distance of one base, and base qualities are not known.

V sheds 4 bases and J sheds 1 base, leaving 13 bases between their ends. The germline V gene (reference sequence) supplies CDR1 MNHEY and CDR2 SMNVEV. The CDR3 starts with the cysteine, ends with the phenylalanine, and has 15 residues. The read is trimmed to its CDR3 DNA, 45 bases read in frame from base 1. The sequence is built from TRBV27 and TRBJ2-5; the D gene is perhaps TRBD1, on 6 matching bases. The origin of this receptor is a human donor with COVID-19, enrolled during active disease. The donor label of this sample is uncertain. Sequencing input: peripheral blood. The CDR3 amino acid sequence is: CASSSTQGPQETQYF. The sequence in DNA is TGTGCCAGCAGTTCGACCCAGGGGCCCCAAGAGACCCAGTACTTC.